The entry below describes one T cell receptor beta chain. Its matching antigen is unknown. This sample is part of a study of cytomegalovirus exposure and HLA in healthy donors. Study results and limitations: The presence/absence work took it that sequencing depth was about the same across donors. On later analysis, the bulk of CMV-associated TCR beta chains appeared to be HLA-restricted.

PCR was performed using 60 Vbeta and 13 Jbeta primers. Libraries were prepared by immunoSEQ multiplex PCR; TCRdb keeps only in-frame clonotypes and omits some of them. Counted here are some 190,000 clones, 75% to 90% occurring once; the ten biggest clones make up approximately 1.3%. The source of this sequence is a girl aged 5-17 years in good health and CMV-seropositive. Material for sequencing was PBMCs.

The CDR3 DNA sequence: TGTGCCAGCAGCCAGGCCAATTACGAGCAGTACTTC. The encoded protein is CASSQANYEQYF. The chain combines TRBV14 with TRBJ2-7; D is unresolved. This CDR3 has 12 amino acids. The germline V and J ends were trimmed by 3 bases and 4 bases, with 7 bases remaining between them. CDR1 is SGHDN, CDR2 FVKESK, per germline. Full variable domain (missing parts from reference TRBV14 and TRBJ2-7): EAGVTQFPSHSVIEKGQTVTLRCDPISGHDNLYWYRRVMGKEIKFLLHFVKESKQDESGMPNNRFLAERTGGTYSTLKVQPAELEDSGVYFCASSQANYEQYFGPGTRLTVT.